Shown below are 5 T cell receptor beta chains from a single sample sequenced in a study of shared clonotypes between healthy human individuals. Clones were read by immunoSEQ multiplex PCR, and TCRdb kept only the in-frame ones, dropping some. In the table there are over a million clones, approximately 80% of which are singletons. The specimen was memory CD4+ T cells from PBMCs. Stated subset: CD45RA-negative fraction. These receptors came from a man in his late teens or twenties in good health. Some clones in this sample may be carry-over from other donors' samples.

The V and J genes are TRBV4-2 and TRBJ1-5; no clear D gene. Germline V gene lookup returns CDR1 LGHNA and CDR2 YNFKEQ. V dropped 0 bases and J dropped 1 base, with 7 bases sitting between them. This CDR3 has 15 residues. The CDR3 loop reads CASSQDPRSNQPQHF. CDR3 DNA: TGTGCCAGCAGCCAAGACCCAAGAAGCAATCAGCCCCAGCATTTT.

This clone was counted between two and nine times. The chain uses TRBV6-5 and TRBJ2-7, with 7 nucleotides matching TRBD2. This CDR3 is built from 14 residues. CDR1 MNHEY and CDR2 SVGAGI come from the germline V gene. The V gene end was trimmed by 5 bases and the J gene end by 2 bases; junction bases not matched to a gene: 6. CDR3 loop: CASSRPGGPYEQYF. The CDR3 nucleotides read TGTGCCAGCAGTCGACCGGGAGGACCCTACGAGCAGTACTTC.

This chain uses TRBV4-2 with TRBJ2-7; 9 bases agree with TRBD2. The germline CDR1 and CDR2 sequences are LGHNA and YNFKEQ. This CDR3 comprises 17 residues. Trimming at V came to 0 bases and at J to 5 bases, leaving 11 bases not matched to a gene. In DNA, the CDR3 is TGTGCCAGCAGCCAAGATGGGCGGGAGGGCCTAAGAAACGAGCAGTACTTC. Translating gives CASSQDGREGLRNEQYF.

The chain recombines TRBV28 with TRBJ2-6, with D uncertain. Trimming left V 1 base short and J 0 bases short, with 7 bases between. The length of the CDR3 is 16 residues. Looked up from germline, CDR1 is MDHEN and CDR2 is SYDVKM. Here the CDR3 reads CASSLYLSSGANVLTF. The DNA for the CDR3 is TGTGCCAGCAGTTTATATCTCAGCTCTGGGGCCAACGTCCTGACTTTC.

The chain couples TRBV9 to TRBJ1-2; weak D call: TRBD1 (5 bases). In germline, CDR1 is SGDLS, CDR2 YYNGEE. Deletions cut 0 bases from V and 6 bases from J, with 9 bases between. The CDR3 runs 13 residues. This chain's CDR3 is CASSVAGDDGYTF. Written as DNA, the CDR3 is TGTGCCAGCAGCGTAGCGGGGGATGATGGCTACACCTTC.